One sample yielded the 8 T cell receptor beta chains listed below, sequenced in a study of T cell responses to AZD1222 COVID-19 vaccine. The protocol was immunoSEQ multiplex PCR, while the TCRdb copy is restricted to in-frame clones and leaves out a portion. There are approximately 300,000 clones in the sample; almost 95% occur only once, and 0.5% to 0.7% lies in the top ten. The starting material was peripheral blood, obtained 28 days after the second AZD1222 dose. The origin of the receptors is an adult who received the AZD1222 COVID-19 vaccine.

The chain is built from TRBV3-1 (or the pseudogene TRBV3-2) and TRBJ2-2; no firm D call. Germline values: CDR1 LGHDT, CDR2 YNNKEL (reference sequence). The CDR3 consists of 13 residues. The V end lost 8 bases, the J end lost 0 bases, and 7 bases lay between the germline ends. This CDR3 is CASYVPNTGELFF. In DNA, the CDR3 is TGTGCCAGCTATGTCCCGAACACCGGGGAGCTGTTTTTT.

The rearrangement links TRBV2 to TRBJ1-2; D ambiguous. This CDR3 is 15 amino acids long. Per the germline V gene, CDR1 is SNHLY and CDR2 is FYNNEI. V lost 4 bases, J lost 4 bases, and 16 bases lay in between. The CDR3 protein is CASSGDGGNPYGYTF. CDR3 bases: TGTGCCAGCAGTGGCGACGGAGGTAACCCCTATGGCTACACCTTC.

CDR3 in DNA: TGTGCCAGCAGCATAGACAGAACGGGAAACACCATATATTTT. It specifies CASSIDRTGNTIYF. V usage is TRBV9 and J usage is TRBJ1-3; a possible D gene is TRBD1 (5 bases). In germline, CDR1 is SGDLS, CDR2 YYNGEE. The CDR3 covers 14 residues. The V end lost 4 bases, the J end lost 4 bases, and 12 bases lay between the germline ends.

The chain joins TRBV14 to TRBJ2-5; D unclear. Germline-derived CDR1 and CDR2 are SGHDN and FVKESK. Trimming shortened V by 1 base and J by 0 bases, and 9 bases separated the two germline ends. The CDR3 extends over 15 amino acids. This CDR3 reads CASSQGSWYQETQYF. The CDR3 DNA is TGTGCCAGCAGCCAAGGGTCTTGGTACCAAGAGACCCAGTACTTC. Looking up the rest from reference TRBV14 and TRBJ2-5 gives the full variable domain: EAGVTQFPSHSVIEKGQTVTLRCDPISGHDNLYWYRRVMGKEIKFLLHFVKESKQDESGMPNNRFLAERTGGTYSTLKVQPAELEDSGVYFCASSQGSWYQETQYFGPGTRLLVL.

The V call is TRBV12-3 or TRBV12-4, the J call TRBJ2-1; no reliable D call. CDR3 length: 13 amino acids. Trimming took off 2 bases at V and 2 bases at J, with 4 bases between the two ends. In DNA, the CDR3 is TGTGCCAGCAGTTTAAACGCCTACAATGAGCAGTTCTTC. Its protein product is CASSLNAYNEQFF.

The rearrangement joins TRBV5-1 to TRBJ1-6; the D is unclear. V was trimmed by 2 bases and J by 6 bases, leaving 3 bases between them. Germline CDR1 and CDR2: SGHRS and YFSETQ. CDR3 length: 12 residues. DNA of the CDR3: TGCGCCAGCAGCTTTGCTAATTCACCCCTCCACTTT. This sequence encodes CASSFANSPLHF.

The chain combines TRBV4-1 with TRBJ2-3; D uncertain. The CDR3 runs 13 residues. Germline V lookup: CDR1 MGHRA, CDR2 YSYEKL. Trimming stripped 4 bases from V and 6 bases from J, with 11 bases between. The CDR3 loop is CASSRSLLDTQYF. CDR3 in DNA: TGCGCCAGCAGCCGCTCGCTCCTGGATACGCAGTATTTT.

This clone has just one count. This chain links TRBV10-3 with TRBJ2-3, with D perhaps TRBD2 (7 bases). The CDR3 runs to 15 residues. Trimming removed 4 bases at V and 4 bases at J, with 15 bases between. CDR1 and CDR2 (germline): ENHRY, SYGVKD. The CDR3 DNA is TGTGCCATCAGTGTGGCGGGGGCCCTCGCAGATACGCAGTATTTT. Its translation: CAISVAGALADTQYF.